This T cell receptor beta chain was captured in a study of T cell responses to AZD1222 COVID-19 vaccine. Looked up from germline, CDR1 is KGHDR and CDR2 is SFDVKD. The CDR3 spans 15 residues. Losses at the gene ends were 3 bases for V and 4 bases for J; bases not matched to a gene: 6. Libraries were prepared by immunoSEQ multiplex PCR; TCRdb keeps only in-frame clonotypes and omits some of them. The sample has 160,000 or so clones, more than 75% seen once. Broader study findings: Donors in the cohort were predominantly white British and more often female, and clonal diversity was possibly underestimated. Vaccination with two AZD1222 doses was followed by a rise in Spike-specific TCR breadth and depth.

To note about this clone: Its antigen is as yet unknown.

The source of this sequence is an adult who received the AZD1222 COVID-19 vaccine. This chain links TRBV24-1 with TRBJ2-5; 8 nucleotides align to TRBD1. Sequences were derived from peripheral blood, sampled 28 days after the second AZD1222 dose. The CDR3 bases are TGTGCCACCAGTGATATGACAGGGGCGGGAGAGACCCAGTACTTC. It yields the protein CATSDMTGAGETQYF.